One sample yielded the 15 T cell receptor beta chains listed below, sequenced in a study of post-analysis software for immune sequencing data. Regarding the study as a whole: TRBV5-6, TRBV5-1 and TRBV20-1 belonged to a set of about 5 TRBV segments that were more frequent in patients than controls.

Their recognized antigens are unknown. Prepared TCR beta cDNA libraries contained unique molecular identifiers. A single record per CDR3 protein comes from TCRdb applying MiXCR to the PCR reads. The table shows 430,000 or so distinct CDR3 sequences, with approximately 39% occurring only once. The source material was blood. These receptor sequences come from a girl aged 2-15 years with multiple sclerosis.

The chain joins TRBV20-1 to TRBJ2-3, with TRBD2 matching 11 bases. The germline gives CDR1 DFQATT, CDR2 SNEGSKA (reference sequence). The CDR3 covers 16 residues. The ends lost 4 bases at V and 6 bases at J; junction bases unmatched: 12. The CDR3 protein is CSATSVSGRAYDTQYF. As DNA, the CDR3 is TGCAGTGCTACCTCCGTTAGCGGGAGGGCCTATGATACGCAGTATTTT.

This clonotype was counted only a few times. The chain links TRBV6-1 to TRBJ1-2, with D perhaps matching TRBD1 (5 bases). There are 14 residues in the CDR3. Between the trimmed V and J ends, which lost 0 bases and 2 bases, there was a span of 7 bases. Germline assignment: CDR1 MNHNS and CDR2 SASEGT. The CDR3: CASSEAGQNYGYTF. CDR3 nucleotide sequence: TGTGCCAGCAGTGAAGCGGGGCAGAACTATGGCTACACCTTC.

V gene TRBV4-1 combines with J gene TRBJ1-5; TRBD1 is a possible D gene (6 bases). The CDR3 is 18 residues long. V shed 1 base and J shed 0 bases, with 16 bases lying between them. Looked up from germline, CDR1 is MGHRA and CDR2 is YSYEKL. The CDR3 sequence: CASSQGPGVLFSNQPQHF. CDR3 nucleotide sequence: TGCGCCAGCAGCCAAGGGCCAGGGGTCCTCTTTAGCAATCAGCCCCAGCATTTT.

The chain employs TRBV7-6 and TRBJ2-3; 8 positions agree with TRBD1. Trimming at V came to 3 bases and at J to 3 bases, leaving 5 bases not matched to a gene. Looked up from germline, CDR1 is SGHVS and CDR2 is FNYEAQ. This CDR3 contains 15 residues. In DNA, the CDR3 is TGTGCCAGCAGCTTCAGGACAGGGCGGACAGATACGCAGTATTTT. Protein product: CASSFRTGRTDTQYF.

This clonotype appeared a few times. The chain is built from TRBV28 and TRBJ1-5; D may be TRBD1 (5 bases). Deletions cut 5 bases from V and 5 bases from J, with 13 bases between. Germline V lookup: CDR1 MDHEN, CDR2 SYDVKM. This CDR3 spans 14 amino acids. In nucleotides, the CDR3 is TGTGCCAGCAGTACAGGACCGCGAGATCAGCCCCAGCATTTT. Translating it yields CASSTGPRDQPQHF. Filled out from reference TRBV28 and TRBJ1-5, the complete variable domain reads DVKVTQSSRYLVKRTGEKVFLECVQDMDHENMFWYRQDPGLGLRLIYFSYDVKMKEKGDIPEGYSVSREKKERFSLILESASTNQTSMYLCASSTGPRDQPQHFGDGTRLSIL.

J is TRBJ2-1 and V is TRBV5-1; 11 bases map to TRBD2. Germline assignment: CDR1 SGHRS and CDR2 YFSETQ. The CDR3 consists of 17 residues. J gave up 7 bases and V 2 bases, and 11 bases lay outside the gene matches. In DNA form, the CDR3 reads TGCGCCAGCAGCTTCTATTGGACTAGCGGGTTCCAAAATGAGCAGTTCTTC. Encoded protein: CASSFYWTSGFQNEQFF. The whole variable domain, filled in from reference TRBV5-1 and TRBJ2-1, reads KAGVTQTPRYLIKTRGQQVTLSCSPISGHRSVSWYQQTPGQGLQFLFEYFSETQRNKGNFPGRFSGRQFSNSRSEMNVSTLELGDSALYLCASSFYWTSGFQNEQFFGPGTRLTVL.

As regards this clonotype: At one of its ends the junction is not consistent with the germline gene, which may arise from a read error. The chain carries TRBV24-1 and TRBJ2-1, with 8 bases that match TRBD1. The CDR3 contains 15 residues. CDR1 KGHDR and CDR2 SFDVKD come from the germline V gene. The CDR3: CATSQSDREVNGQFF. The CDR3 nucleotides read TGTGCCACCAGTCAATCGGACAGGGAGGTCAATGGGCAGTTCTTC.

This chain connects TRBV29-1 to TRBJ2-7, with 11 positions matching TRBD2. The CDR3 spans 14 residues. The V and J ends lost 4 bases and 10 bases, in that order; junction bases with no gene match: 12. CDR1 and CDR2 (germline): SQVTM, ANQGSEA. CDR3 sequence: CSVATSGAPFPQYF. The CDR3 DNA sequence: TGCAGCGTTGCGACTAGCGGGGCACCGTTTCCCCAGTACTTC.

The table lists this clonotype with many counts. The V call is TRBV7-9, the J call TRBJ2-1; D perhaps matches TRBD2 (5 bases). Trimming shortened V by 5 bases and J by 8 bases, and 10 bases separated the two germline ends. The V gene's germline CDR1 is SEHNR and CDR2 FQNEAQ (reference sequence). The CDR3 has 12 residues. The CDR3 spells CASSRTRDEQFF. The CDR3 region has the DNA TGTGCCAGCAGCCGGACGCGGGATGAGCAGTTCTTC.

The chain uses TRBV13 and TRBJ2-1; TRBD2 agrees at 11 bases. The CDR3 sequence is 16 residues long. Germline CDR1 reads PRHDT; CDR2 reads FYEKMQ (reference sequence). V shed 2 bases and J 6 bases; nucleotides not matched to a gene: 6. The CDR3 DNA follows: TGTGCCAGCAGCTTACTAGCGGGAGGCCGACTCAATGAGCAGTTCTTC. It translates to CASSLLAGGRLNEQFF.

The genes are TRBV6-6 and TRBJ1-2, with 7 bases that match TRBD1. CDR3 length: 16 residues. Unmatched junction bases numbered 11, after V lost 2 bases and J lost 5 bases. Germline assignment: CDR1 MNHNY and CDR2 SVGAGI (reference sequence). DNA for the CDR3: TGTGCCAGCAGTTACGAGCCTGGGACAGCCCCGTATGGCTACACCTTC. Translated: CASSYEPGTAPYGYTF.

This chain connects TRBV5-1 to TRBJ1-1; D remains ambiguous. Trimming left V 0 bases short and J 0 bases short, with 9 bases between. Germline V gene data show CDR1 as SGHRS and CDR2 as YFSETQ. The CDR3 runs 15 residues. CDR3 region: CASSLAPVMNTEAFF. CDR3 bases: TGCGCCAGCAGCTTGGCCCCGGTTATGAACACTGAAGCTTTCTTT.

The V gene is TRBV20-1, the J gene TRBJ1-4, with D possibly matching TRBD1 (5 bases). Deletions cut 4 bases from V and 16 bases from J, with 22 bases between. The germline gives CDR1 DFQATT, CDR2 SNEGSKA (reference sequence). The CDR3 is made up of 13 amino acids. CDR3 bases: TGCAGTGCTATGCGTCAGGGCTCGGGGGTACAGTTTTTT. Translation: CSAMRQGSGVQFF.

The J gene is TRBJ2-1, the V gene TRBV28; TRBD2 matches at 10 bases. Losses at the gene ends were 5 bases for V and 6 bases for J; bases not matched to a gene: 16. The CDR3 runs to 18 residues. CDR1 is MDHEN, CDR2 SYDVKM, per germline. CDR3 in DNA: TGTGCCAGCAGTCCGTCCCGGGCGCTAGCGGGAGTTGGCAATGAGCAGTTCTTC. Translated, it gives CASSPSRALAGVGNEQFF.

The CDR3 bases are TGTGCCAGCAGTTTAGGGCGCGGGAGGAAGAATTACGAGCAGTACTTC. Its protein product is CASSLGRGRKNYEQYF. The V gene is TRBV12-3 or TRBV12-4, the J gene TRBJ2-7; 8 bases align to TRBD2. This CDR3 region has 16 residues. The V segment lost 1 base and the J segment 4 bases; nucleotides outside the gene matches: 9.